One and the same sample provided the 6 T cell receptor beta chains below, sequenced in a study of blood T cell dynamics during melanoma immunotherapy. Clones were read by immunoSEQ multiplex PCR, and TCRdb kept only the in-frame ones, dropping some. The table shows about 7,600 clones, with 70% to 90% occurring only once. As for time point: week 3, after first cycle of checkpoint inhibitor. The sample consisted of blood, taken from a patient treated with checkpoint blockade. Receptor source: a human donor with melanoma.

This clone showed up just a few times. The rearrangement joins TRBV10-2 to TRBJ1-2; D is uncertain. V gave up 2 bases and J gave up 1 base, with 5 bases separating them. The germline gives CDR1 WSHSY, CDR2 SAAADI. The CDR3 has 13 residues. Here the CDR3 reads CASSEEYNYGYTF. The CDR3 coding sequence is TGCGCCAGCAGTGAGGAGTATAACTATGGCTACACCTTC.

This clone was picked up a small number of times. The chain uses TRBV7-9 and TRBJ1-5, with TRBD1 identical over 10 bases. With V trimmed by 4 bases and J by 0 bases, 12 bases remained unmatched. CDR1 SEHNR and CDR2 FQNEAQ come from the germline V gene (reference sequence). The CDR3 consists of 19 residues. The CDR3 nucleotides are TGTGCCAGCAGCTCTGGTCGGGACAGGGGTTATGATAGCAATCAGCCCCAGCATTTT. This translates into CASSSGRDRGYDSNQPQHF.

The chain combines TRBV7-9 with TRBJ1-2; 11 nucleotides agree with TRBD1. The CDR3 has 15 amino acids. V lost 5 bases to trimming and J lost 4 bases; unmatched junction nucleotides: 6. The germline CDR1 and CDR2 sequences are SEHNR and FQNEAQ (reference sequence). The CDR3, as DNA: TGTGCCAGCAGCCCCTGGGACAGGGGGACCTATGGCTACACCTTC. This codes for CASSPWDRGTYGYTF.

The genes are TRBV29-1 and TRBJ2-7, with no clear D. V gave up 4 bases and J gave up 0 bases, with 13 bases separating them. There are 14 residues in the CDR3. Germline V gives CDR1 SQVTM, CDR2 ANQGSEA. For the CDR3, the DNA is TGCAGCGTTGTCGTGGGCTTGGGCTCCTACGAGCAGTACTTC. Translation: CSVVVGLGSYEQYF.

The V gene is TRBV5-1, the J gene TRBJ2-5; no clear D gene. Near its end, the DNA agrees better with TRBJ2-7, so the J call may be wrong. The CDR3 runs 13 residues. Germline V CDR1 and CDR2: SGHRS, YFSETQ. The CDR3 nucleotides are TGCGCCAGCAGCTTGACCGGAGTCTACGAGCAGTACTTC. It is translated as CASSLTGVYEQYF.

V usage is TRBV18 and J usage is TRBJ1-4; 9 bases match TRBD1. This CDR3 is built from 15 residues. The V and J ends lost 0 bases and 8 bases, in that order; junction bases with no gene match: 4. Germline CDR1 reads KGHSH; CDR2 reads LQKENI. The CDR3 sequence is CASSPPGGTGEKLFF. The CDR3 bases are TGTGCCAGCTCACCACCGGGCGGGACAGGGGAAAAACTGTTTTTT.